The 24 T cell receptor beta chains given below trace back to one sample, sequenced in a study of CD8 T cells in ankylosing spondylitis. TCRdb re-called the 5' RACE reads through MiXCR, storing one row per CDR3 protein. The sample has about 480,000 distinct CDR3 sequences, more than 15% seen once. General study results and limits: Several highly homologous variants made up a TCR beta motif, and this motif appeared characteristic of ankylosing spondylitis blood.

These receptors' targets are unknown. Sample: blood, either unsorted or a sorted T cell fraction (not recorded which). The receptor set was obtained from a male donor with ankylosing spondylitis.

V and J are TRBV11-2 and TRBJ2-2; 12 bases are shared with TRBD2. In germline, CDR1 is SGHAT, CDR2 FQNNGV. The CDR3 totals 19 residues. The V and J ends lost 3 bases and 1 base, in that order; junction bases with no gene match: 9. The CDR3: CASSLGIPGLAGNTGELFF. For the CDR3, the DNA is TGTGCCAGCAGCTTGGGCATACCGGGACTAGCGGGGAACACCGGGGAGCTGTTTTTT.

The rearrangement links TRBV11-2 to TRBJ1-4; no clear D. The CDR3 contains 13 residues. The germline gives CDR1 SGHAT, CDR2 FQNNGV. V dropped 2 bases and J dropped 4 bases, with 5 bases sitting between them. The CDR3 loop reads CASSLLINEKLFF. The CDR3 DNA reads TGTGCCAGCAGCTTATTGATTAATGAAAAACTGTTTTTT.

Only a few counts were recorded for this clonotype. This chain uses TRBV7-9 with TRBJ1-1; no definite D call. The CDR3 covers 14 residues. The germline CDR1 and CDR2 sequences are SEHNR and FQNEAQ (reference sequence). Trimming cost V 5 bases and J 0 bases, with 10 bases left between them. The CDR3: CASSPRELNTEAFF. CDR3 DNA sequence: TGTGCCAGCAGCCCTAGAGAACTGAACACTGAAGCTTTCTTT.

This clonotype has just a few counts. The chain couples TRBV11-1 to TRBJ2-7; TRBD1 matches 7 bases. The CDR3 runs 15 residues. Germline assignment: CDR1 SGHAT and CDR2 FQDESV (reference sequence). With V trimmed by 5 bases and J by 0 bases, 7 bases remained unmatched. CDR3 DNA: TGTGCCAGCAGCAAGAGACAGGGTTCCTCCTACGAGCAGTACTTC. Translating gives CASSKRQGSSYEQYF.

This clonotype occurred many times. This chain connects TRBV12-3 or TRBV12-4 to TRBJ1-1, with unresolved D. This CDR3 has 13 residues. The V end was cut by 5 bases, the J end by 5 bases, with 12 bases between. The CDR3 DNA is TGTGCCAGCAGTCTGAGGCAAGGGACTGAAGCTTTCTTT. This gives the protein CASSLRQGTEAFF.

This clonotype was seen ten or more times. V usage is TRBV12-3 or TRBV12-4 and J usage is TRBJ1-1, with D unclear. The CDR3 is made up of 15 amino acids. V gave up 6 bases and J gave up 2 bases, with 16 bases separating them. The CDR3 region is CASSLPMRSNTEAFF. CDR3 in DNA: TGTGCCAGCAGCCTACCCATGAGGTCCAACACTGAAGCTTTCTTT.

The chain has TRBV29-1 and TRBJ2-7; tentative D call: TRBD2 (5 bases). V was trimmed by 6 bases and J by 2 bases, leaving 14 bases between them. The CDR3 is made up of 13 amino acids. CDR1 is SQVTM, CDR2 ANQGSEA, per germline. CDR3 coding DNA: TGCAGCGTCTTAGGAGGAACAGCCTACGAGCAGTACTTC. Its translation: CSVLGGTAYEQYF.

This chain uses TRBV7-2 with TRBJ1-3; D gene uncertain. V shed 3 bases and J shed 2 bases, with 17 bases lying between them. CDR1 and CDR2 (germline): SGHTA, FQGNSA. This CDR3 spans 17 amino acids. In nucleotides, the CDR3 is TGTGCCAGCAGCTTGGAGTTCGACGGATTCACTGGAAACACCATATATTTT. This gives the protein CASSLEFDGFTGNTIYF.

In this sample, this clonotype turned up a few times. The chain uses TRBV6-1 and TRBJ2-7; no clear D. This CDR3 is 14 amino acids long. Germline CDR1 MNHNS, CDR2 SASEGT. With 5 bases removed from V and 0 bases from J, the gap between germline ends came to 11 bases. CDR3 loop: CASSPTYTSYEQYF. The CDR3 nucleotides read TGTGCCAGCAGTCCGACTTACACCTCCTACGAGCAGTACTTC.

This clonotype was picked up one time. This chain uses TRBV28 with TRBJ2-5; weak D call: TRBD2 (5 bases). The germline V gene has CDR1 MDHEN and CDR2 SYDVKM. V lost 6 bases to trimming and J lost 0 bases, with 17 bases between them. The CDR3 consists of 16 residues. The CDR3 DNA sequence: TGTGCCAGCAGCCCCCTGCTCCAGCGGTACCAAGAGACCCAGTACTTC. It specifies CASSPLLQRYQETQYF.

Concerning this clonotype: Germline is not matched at one junction end, which may reflect a read error. The rearrangement joins TRBV20-1 to TRBJ1-5; D perhaps matches TRBD1 (5 bases). The CDR3 spans 15 residues. Germline V lookup: CDR1 DFQATT, CDR2 SNEGSKA (reference sequence). CDR3 region: CSARDSPDSNQPQHF. CDR3 sequence (DNA): TGCAGTGCCAGAGACAGTCCTGATAGCAATCAGCCCCAGCATTTT.

This clonotype showed up just a few times. The rearrangement joins TRBV4-1 to TRBJ2-5; 7 positions agree with TRBD2. With 0 bases clipped from V and 0 bases from J, the junction kept 1 base outside the gene matches. This CDR3 contains 15 residues. Germline lookup yields CDR1 MGHRA and CDR2 YSYEKL. Here the CDR3 reads CASSQDGGYQETQYF. CDR3 sequence (DNA): TGCGCCAGCAGCCAAGACGGGGGGTACCAAGAGACCCAGTACTTC.

V usage is TRBV29-1 and J usage is TRBJ1-2; 8 nucleotides agree with TRBD1. The CDR3 contains 12 residues. Trimming removed 6 bases from V and 4 bases from J; junction bases left unmatched: 4. Germline CDR1 SQVTM, CDR2 ANQGSEA. The CDR3: CSVGQGSYGYTF. The DNA for the CDR3 is TGCAGCGTCGGACAGGGCTCCTATGGCTACACCTTC.

This clonotype was picked up a small number of times. J is TRBJ1-1 and V is TRBV15; D remains unclear. This CDR3 spans 15 amino acids. V lost 0 bases, J lost 1 base, and 9 bases lay in between. Germline CDR1 is LNHNV and CDR2 is YYDKDF (reference sequence). The CDR3 coding sequence is TGTGCCACCAGCAGAGACTTAGACAAGAACACTGAAGCTTTCTTT. Translated: CATSRDLDKNTEAFF.

The genes are TRBV20-1 and TRBJ1-2; D uncertain. Germline V gene lookup returns CDR1 DFQATT and CDR2 SNEGSKA (reference sequence). The CDR3 spans 13 residues. Trimming removed 0 bases from V and 3 bases from J, with 8 bases in between. DNA for the CDR3: TGCAGTGCTAGAGAGGCAGGCCACTATGGCTACACCTTC. This sequence encodes CSAREAGHYGYTF.

This clonotype was observed at least ten times. This chain links TRBV12-3 or TRBV12-4 with TRBJ1-6, with TRBD1 as a possible D gene (6 bases). The CDR3 runs 13 residues. The V and J ends lost 8 bases and 8 bases respectively, with 13 bases between them. CDR3 loop: CASAGGPYSPLHF. For the CDR3, the DNA is TGTGCCAGCGCCGGGGGGCCTTATTCACCCCTCCACTTT.

The CDR3 DNA sequence: TGCGCCAGCAGCTTGGAGGGACGGATCGACGAGCAGTACTTC. Its protein product is CASSLEGRIDEQYF. This chain connects TRBV5-1 to TRBJ2-7; D tentatively reads TRBD1 or TRBD2 (5 bases each). This CDR3 is 14 amino acids long. V lost 0 bases to trimming and J lost 5 bases, with 12 bases between them. Germline-derived CDR1 and CDR2 are SGHRS and YFSETQ.

This clonotype turned up a few times. The chain recombines TRBV4-1 with TRBJ1-2, with a weak D call TRBD1 (6 bases). This CDR3 spans 16 amino acids. Germline V CDR1 and CDR2: MGHRA, YSYEKL. Trimming pared 2 bases from V and 4 bases from J, leaving 17 bases between. CDR3 nucleotide sequence: TGCGCCAGCAGCCAAACTATGACAGGAGTCTCCTATGGCTACACCTTC. Protein product: CASSQTMTGVSYGYTF.

This clonotype was seen a few times. The V and J genes are TRBV6-1 and TRBJ2-7; tentatively, D is TRBD1 or TRBD2 (5 bases each). The germline V gene encodes CDR1 MNHNS and CDR2 SASEGT. The CDR3 consists of 14 residues. V lost 7 bases and J lost 6, with 19 bases in between. CDR3 sequence: CASKDRLERGEQYF. The CDR3 bases are TGTGCCAGCAAGGACCGCCTGGAGAGGGGCGAGCAGTACTTC.

This clonotype turned up a few times. This chain uses TRBV20-1 with TRBJ1-5, with 7 bases identical to TRBD1. This CDR3 has 15 residues. Germline assignment: CDR1 DFQATT and CDR2 SNEGSKA (reference sequence). Trimming removed 6 bases from V and 4 bases from J; junction bases left unmatched: 12. CDR3 nucleotides: TGCAGTGCCTCACCTCCGGGACAGCCTAATCAGCCCCAGCATTTT. It translates to CSASPPGQPNQPQHF.

This sequence joins TRBV27 and TRBJ2-2; TRBD1 or TRBD2 may be the D gene (6 bases each). CDR1 is MNHEY, CDR2 SMNVEV, per germline (reference sequence). The CDR3 length is 14 residues. V was shortened by 8 bases and J by 5 bases, with 15 bases between the two germline ends. The CDR3 loop is CASRRGRNTGELFF. The DNA of the CDR3 is TGTGCCAGCCGCCGGGGGCGGAATACCGGGGAGCTGTTTTTT.

The chain joins TRBV12-3 or TRBV12-4 to TRBJ1-6; perhaps TRBD1 as D (6 bases). V was pared by 8 bases and J by 7 bases, with 15 bases between. The CDR3 has 14 amino acids. CDR3 sequence (DNA): TGTGCCAGCGCCCCAAGGGGGGAGAATTCACCCCTCCACTTT. This encodes CASAPRGENSPLHF.

This clonotype has a count of ten or more. The CDR3 reads CAISMTSGAQETQYF. The CDR3 bases are TGTGCCATCAGCATGACTAGCGGAGCCCAAGAGACCCAGTACTTC. The chain combines TRBV10-3 with TRBJ2-5, with TRBD2 matching 9 bases. Germline V lookup: CDR1 ENHRY, CDR2 SYGVKD. V lost 6 bases, J lost 1 base, and 6 bases stayed unmatched. The CDR3 contains 15 residues.

V and J are TRBV2 and TRBJ1-1, with 11 bases aligning to TRBD1. Germline CDR1 SNHLY, CDR2 FYNNEI. The CDR3 is 16 residues long. J gave up 4 bases and V 7 bases, and 11 bases lay outside the gene matches. The chain's CDR3 is CASTGTGGIGFTEAFF. Written as DNA, the CDR3 is TGTGCCAGCACCGGGACAGGGGGAATTGGGTTCACTGAAGCTTTCTTT.